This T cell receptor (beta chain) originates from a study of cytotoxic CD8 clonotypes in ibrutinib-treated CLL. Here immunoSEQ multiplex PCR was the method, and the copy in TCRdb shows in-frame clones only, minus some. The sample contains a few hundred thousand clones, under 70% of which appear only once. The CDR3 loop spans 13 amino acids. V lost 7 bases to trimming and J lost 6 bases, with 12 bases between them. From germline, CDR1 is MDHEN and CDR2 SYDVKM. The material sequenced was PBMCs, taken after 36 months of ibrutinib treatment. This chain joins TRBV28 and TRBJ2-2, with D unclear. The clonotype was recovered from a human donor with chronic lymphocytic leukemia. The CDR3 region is CASNPIHSGELFF. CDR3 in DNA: TGTGCCAGCAATCCCATACATTCCGGGGAGCTGTTTTTT.